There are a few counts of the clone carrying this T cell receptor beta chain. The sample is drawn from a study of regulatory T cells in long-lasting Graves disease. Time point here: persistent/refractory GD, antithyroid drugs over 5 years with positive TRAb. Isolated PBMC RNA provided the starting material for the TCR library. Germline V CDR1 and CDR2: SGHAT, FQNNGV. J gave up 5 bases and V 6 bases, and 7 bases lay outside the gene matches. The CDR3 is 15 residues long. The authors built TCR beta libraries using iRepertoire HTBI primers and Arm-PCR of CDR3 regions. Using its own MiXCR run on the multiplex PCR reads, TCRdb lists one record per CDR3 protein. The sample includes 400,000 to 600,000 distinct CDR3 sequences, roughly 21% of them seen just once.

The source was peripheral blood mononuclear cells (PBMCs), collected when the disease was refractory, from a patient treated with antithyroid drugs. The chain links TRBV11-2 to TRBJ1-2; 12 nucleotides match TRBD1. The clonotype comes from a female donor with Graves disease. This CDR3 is CASRRDRGLAYGYTF. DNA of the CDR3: TGTGCCAGCAGGAGGGACAGGGGGCTTGCATATGGCTACACCTTC.